A selection of T cell receptor beta chains follows, all from one sample in a study of blood T cell repertoires in COVID-19. Assay used: immunoSEQ multiplex PCR; TCRdb lists only in-frame clones, some missing. The data contain 200,000 to 250,000 clones, roughly 88% of them singletons. The sample taken for sequencing was peripheral blood. The receptors shown here come from a young man with active or convalescent COVID-19. Both conserved end residues are part of each CDR3. Part of the rows lack a size; the others show once, few, many or a class for expanded clones.

j_call v_call clone_size cdr3_aa
TRBJ1-1 TRBV19 - CASSIQGPNTEAFF
TRBJ2-2 TRBV15 - CATSRETGSAGELFF
TRBJ1-2 TRBV23-1 - CASSQLDSIYTF
TRBJ1-3 TRBV14 - CASSQDSHAATYPSGNTIYF
TRBJ2-1 TRBV6-4 - CASTVSGPTRYFSYNEQFF
TRBJ1-2 TRBV10-3 - CAISEGQGGGYTF
TRBJ2-7 TRBV19 - CASSYGRVYEQYF
TRBJ2-7 TRBV4-2 - CASSQVKAGGQYEQYF
TRBJ2-3 TRBV23-1 - CASSGVQDTQYF
TRBJ2-1 TRBV5-1 - CASSPGGYNEQFF
TRBJ2-6 TRBV3-1/TRBV3-2 - CASSHPYSPGSGANVLTF
TRBJ2-5 TRBV19 - CASKDRPGSSGETQYF
TRBJ1-2 TRBV28 - CASSFSPFLRMEGGWEF
TRBJ2-4 TRBV4-2 - CASSQEGQGVRKNIQYF
TRBJ2-3 TRBV5-1 - CASSQGTGGADTQYF
TRBJ1-1 TRBV30 - CAWSAGMLNTEAFF
TRBJ2-2 TRBV11-3 - CASSLGRGFTGELFF
TRBJ2-5 TRBV6-5 - CASSYESGDGTQYF
TRBJ1-2 TRBV5-6 once CASSLVSGGYTF
TRBJ2-3 TRBV18 - CASSPPGGDTQYF
TRBJ1-5 TRBV7-6 - CASSLEHQQPQHF
TRBJ1-1 TRBV28 - CASRGQGWTEAFF
TRBJ2-5 TRBV7-2 - CASSPAGTTVETQYF
TRBJ1-1 TRBV9 - CASSVGVGGTEAFF
TRBJ1-5 TRBV12-3/TRBV12-4 - CASGLPQHF
TRBJ2-3 TRBV6-1 - CASSDLYTDTQYF
TRBJ1-1 TRBV19 - CATSVDRDTEAFF
TRBJ2-1 TRBV7-8 few CASWTSGTSSNEQFF
TRBJ1-1 TRBV3-1/TRBV3-2 - CASSQGATSGTNTEAFF
TRBJ2-3 TRBV5-6 - CASSFGLAGVLADTQYF
TRBJ2-1 TRBV2 - CASSENPGGSYNEQFF
TRBJ2-7 TRBV19 - CASSIFLAGEFSPSEQYF
TRBJ1-5 TRBV10-2 - CASSESAYNQPQHF
TRBJ2-1 TRBV5-6 - CASSLQLAGKSYNEQFF
TRBJ2-1 TRBV5-1 - CASSGGAGQNNEQFF
TRBJ2-7 TRBV18 - CASSPPSLAGYEQYF
TRBJ1-2 TRBV3-1/TRBV3-2 - CASSQAVRVGYTF
TRBJ1-1 TRBV6-5 few CASSYSPTGITEAFF
TRBJ2-5 TRBV7-9 - CASSLGPSGRRETQYF
TRBJ1-6 TRBV9 - CASSTQVGSAPLHF
TRBJ1-6 TRBV2 - CASSRRKEGNSPLHF
TRBJ2-7 TRBV11-2 - CASSLEVGLGGTYEQYF
TRBJ2-1 TRBV4-1 - CASSREMSYNEQFF